A single sample is the source of the 25 T cell receptor beta chains below, sequenced in a study of follicular helper T cells after annual influenza vaccination. The data were produced by immunoSEQ multiplex PCR, yet TCRdb's version contains in-frame clones alone and is incomplete. Of 9,000 to 13,000 clones listed, roughly 80% were seen once; the top ten hold approximately 0.8%. The source was CXCR5- memory CD4+ T cells sorted from blood, collected 6 weeks after influenza vaccination. All receptors derive from an adult who received the influenza vaccine.

The chain recombines TRBV6-5 with TRBJ1-2, with 9 bases identical to TRBD1. This CDR3 has 14 amino acids. V lost 6 bases and J lost 5; bases outside the gene matches: 7. Germline assignment: CDR1 MNHEY and CDR2 SVGAGI. CDR3 in amino acids: CASRQGAGIYGYTF. The CDR3 DNA is TGTGCCAGCAGACAGGGGGCAGGGATATATGGCTACACCTTC.

This chain links TRBV5-4 with TRBJ2-2; no reliable D call. The CDR3 contains 14 residues. Per germline, CDR1 SGHNT and CDR2 YYREEE (reference sequence). The V end was cut by 4 bases, the J end by 0 bases, with 7 bases between. CDR3 DNA sequence: TGTGCCAGCAGCCCCTCTTCGAACACCGGGGAGCTGTTTTTT. It specifies CASSPSSNTGELFF.

The table lists this clone with a count of one. The rearrangement joins TRBV7-2 to TRBJ1-2, with D hard to call. Germline values: CDR1 SGHTA, CDR2 FQGNSA. V lost 3 bases to trimming and J lost 5 bases, with 7 bases between them. The CDR3 is 12 amino acids. CDR3 sequence reads: CASSFGRYGYTF. CDR3 bases: TGTGCCAGCAGCTTTGGCCGGTATGGCTACACCTTC.

Comment on this clone: This sample includes further DNA sequences coding for the same CDR3. V and J are TRBV5-1 and TRBJ2-3; D may correspond to TRBD1 or TRBD2 (5 bases each). Trimming stripped 4 bases from V and 2 bases from J, with 11 bases between. There are 14 residues in the CDR3. The germline gives CDR1 SGHRS, CDR2 YFSETQ. The CDR3 DNA reads TGCGCCAGCAGCCATGGGGGAGACACAGATACGCAGTATTTT. This gives the protein CASSHGGDTDTQYF.

This clone showed up just once. This chain connects TRBV9 to TRBJ2-7, with D possibly being TRBD2 (5 bases). Germline V gene data show CDR1 as SGDLS and CDR2 as YYNGEE. The V end lost 0 bases, the J end lost 7 bases, and 14 bases lay between the germline ends. This CDR3 has 14 amino acids. The CDR3 DNA reads TGTGCCAGCAGCGTAGCGTCTAGCCCTTGGGAGCAGTACTTC. Translating it yields CASSVASSPWEQYF.

The rearrangement links TRBV4-3 to TRBJ2-1, with TRBD2 matching over 8 bases. After removal of 2 bases from V and 4 bases from J, the junction contained 4 bases not matched to a gene. CDR1 and CDR2 from the germline V gene are LGHNA and YSLEER. The CDR3 runs to 15 residues. The CDR3 DNA follows: TGCGCCAGCAGCCAATTTCCGGGGGGGTACAATGAGCAGTTCTTC. The encoded protein is CASSQFPGGYNEQFF.

The chain combines TRBV29-1 with TRBJ2-5; perhaps TRBD2 as D (5 bases). Trimming removed 6 bases at V and 0 bases at J, with 8 bases between. The germline CDR1 and CDR2 sequences are SQVTM and ANQGSEA. The CDR3 length is 12 residues. The DNA for the CDR3 is TGCAGCGTGGAGGTGTACCAAGAGACCCAGTACTTC. Encoded protein: CSVEVYQETQYF.

The V gene is TRBV9, the J gene TRBJ1-2, with 7 bases aligning to TRBD1. Trimming cost V 0 bases and J 8 bases; bases outside gene matches: 13. The germline V gene encodes CDR1 SGDLS and CDR2 YYNGEE. The CDR3 is made up of 16 amino acids. CDR3 sequence reads: CASSVAQFGQGGGYTF. The CDR3 DNA follows: TGTGCCAGCAGCGTAGCTCAGTTCGGGCAGGGGGGCGGCTACACCTTC.

The chain combines TRBV5-1 with TRBJ1-1; D is undetermined. Looked up from germline, CDR1 is SGHRS and CDR2 is YFSETQ. V was shortened by 0 bases and J by 5 bases, with 11 bases between the two germline ends. This CDR3 has 14 residues. The CDR3 DNA reads TGCGCCAGCAGCTTGGCCGACGGACGAACTGAAGCTTTCTTT. Translation gives CASSLADGRTEAFF. The variable domain in full, completed from reference TRBV5-1 and TRBJ1-1, reads KAGVTQTPRYLIKTRGQQVTLSCSPISGHRSVSWYQQTPGQGLQFLFEYFSETQRNKGNFPGRFSGRQFSNSRSEMNVSTLELGDSALYLCASSLADGRTEAFFGQGTRLTVV.

This clone was recorded only once. V and J are TRBV27 and TRBJ2-5, with D possibly TRBD1 on 5 matching bases. The CDR3 length is 11 residues. V lost 6 bases to trimming and J lost 7 bases, with 9 bases between them. Germline V gene data show CDR1 as MNHEY and CDR2 as SMNVEV (reference sequence). CDR3 DNA: TGTGCCAGCAGGACAGAAGGGACCCAGTACTTC. Its translation is CASRTEGTQYF.

The chain recombines TRBV6-6 with TRBJ1-1, with D perhaps TRBD1 (6 bases). Germline-derived CDR1 and CDR2 are MNHNY and SVGAGI (reference sequence). V gave up 7 bases and J gave up 1 base, with 10 bases separating them. The CDR3 spans 13 residues. The CDR3 nucleotides read TGTGCCAGCAAACAGGGCCCGAACACTGAAGCTTTCTTT. It codes for CASKQGPNTEAFF.

CDR3 region: CASSPEVTDTQYF. As DNA, the CDR3 is TGTGCCAGCAGCCCCGAGGTGACAGATACGCAGTATTTT. The rearrangement uses TRBV11-3 and TRBJ2-3; no clear D. CDR1 and CDR2 (germline): SGHNT, YENEEA. Trimming removed 5 bases at V and 3 bases at J, with 9 bases between. The CDR3 is 13 amino acids. The full variable domain, in which reference TRBV11-3 and TRBJ2-3 provide the parts outside the CDR3, is EAGVVQSPRYKIIEKKQPVAFWCNPISGHNTLYWYLQNLGQGPELLIRYENEEAVDDSQLPKDRFSAERLKGVDSTLKIQPAELGDSAVYLCASSPEVTDTQYFGPGTRLTVL.

Only a few counts were recorded for this clone. This chain uses TRBV7-9 with TRBJ1-2, with 9 bases lining up with TRBD1. The CDR3 totals 13 residues. Germline V gives CDR1 SEHNR, CDR2 FQNEAQ (reference sequence). J gave up 8 bases and V 4 bases, and 5 bases lay outside the gene matches. CDR3 loop: CASSSGQGLGYTF. The CDR3 DNA reads TGTGCCAGCAGCTCGGGACAGGGTCTGGGCTACACCTTC. The full variable domain, in which reference TRBV7-9 and TRBJ1-2 provide the parts outside the CDR3, is DTGVSQNPRHKITKRGQNVTFRCDPISEHNRLYWYRQTLGQGPEFLTYFQNEAQLEKSRLLSDRFSAERPKGSFSTLEIQRTEQGDSAMYLCASSSGQGLGYTFGSGTRLTVV.

The chain uses TRBV9 and TRBJ1-1; 8 bases fit TRBD1. The CDR3 has 14 amino acids. Trimming at V came to 3 bases and at J to 6 bases, leaving 7 bases not matched to a gene. Germline V gene data show CDR1 as SGDLS and CDR2 as YYNGEE. The CDR3 sequence: CASSDMADRAEAFF. CDR3 DNA sequence: TGTGCCAGCAGCGACATGGCGGACAGGGCTGAAGCTTTCTTT.

V usage is TRBV6-6 and J usage is TRBJ2-1; 10 nucleotides match TRBD2. Germline CDR1 MNHNY, CDR2 SVGAGI (reference sequence). V shed 8 bases, J shed 5 bases, and the junction held 6 bases outside the gene matches. The CDR3 covers 14 residues. This CDR3 is CASHTSGADNEQFF. The CDR3 DNA reads TGTGCCAGCCATACTAGCGGGGCGGACAATGAGCAGTTCTTC.

The chain recombines TRBV5-1 with TRBJ1-3, with 7 bases fitting TRBD1. Germline V CDR1 and CDR2: SGHRS, YFSETQ. CDR3 size: 14 residues. The junction had 4 bases not matched to a gene; V was cut back by 4 bases and J by 3 bases. The CDR3 DNA follows: TGCGCCAGCAGCCGGACAGGTGATGGAAACACCATATATTTT. Amino acids: CASSRTGDGNTIYF. The full variable domain, in which reference TRBV5-1 and TRBJ1-3 provide the parts outside the CDR3, is KAGVTQTPRYLIKTRGQQVTLSCSPISGHRSVSWYQQTPGQGLQFLFEYFSETQRNKGNFPGRFSGRQFSNSRSEMNVSTLELGDSALYLCASSRTGDGNTIYFGEGSWLTVV.

The chain is built from TRBV5-1 and TRBJ1-4, with TRBD1 as a possible D gene (6 bases). The germline V and J ends were trimmed by 0 bases and 3 bases, with 12 bases remaining between them. The germline CDR1 and CDR2 sequences are SGHRS and YFSETQ. The CDR3 is 16 residues long. CDR3 bases: TGCGCCAGCAGCTTGGGCGATAGGACAGCTAATGAAAAACTGTTTTTT. As protein: CASSLGDRTANEKLFF.

The V gene is TRBV2, the J gene TRBJ1-2; perhaps TRBD1 as D (6 bases). There are 17 residues in the CDR3. The ends were cut back, 3 bases at V and 4 bases at J, with 21 bases in the middle. The germline gives CDR1 SNHLY, CDR2 FYNNEI. CDR3 nucleotide sequence: TGTGCCAGCAGTGATAGCGCTTTCCGGGACAAGATCTATGGCTACACCTTC. Amino acid sequence: CASSDSAFRDKIYGYTF.

A few counts support this clone. The chain has TRBV29-1 and TRBJ1-1, with 8 nucleotides matching TRBD1. CDR3 length: 13 amino acids. With 3 bases clipped from V and 3 bases from J, the junction kept 3 bases outside the gene matches. The germline CDR1 and CDR2 sequences are SQVTM and ANQGSEA. For the CDR3, the DNA is TGCAGCGTTGAGGAGGACAGGGACACTGAAGCTTTCTTT. Translation: CSVEEDRDTEAFF.

CDR3 residues: CASSRRNNYGYTF. The CDR3 bases are TGTGCCAGCAGCCGAAGAAACAACTATGGCTACACCTTC. The chain joins TRBV5-6 to TRBJ1-2, with D unresolved. The length of the CDR3 is 13 residues. V lost 4 bases to trimming and J lost 2 bases, with 9 bases between them. Looked up from germline, CDR1 is SGHDT and CDR2 is YYEEEE.

About this clone itself: Mismatch with germline at one junction end may stem from a read error. The genes are TRBV7-2 and TRBJ2-7; TRBD1 is a possible D gene (6 bases). CDR1 SGHTA and CDR2 FQGNSA come from the germline V gene. CDR3 size: 14 residues. The CDR3 is CASSFNRDNYGQYF. The CDR3 DNA reads TGTGCCAGCAGCTTCAACCGGGACAACTACGGGCAGTACTTC.

This clone came up a few times. The chain employs TRBV27 and TRBJ1-2; D possibly corresponds to TRBD1 (5 bases). Per germline, CDR1 MNHEY and CDR2 SMNVEV (reference sequence). CDR3 length: 19 residues. The V gene lost 2 bases and the J gene lost 4 bases, with 26 bases spanning the gap. CDR3 amino acids: CASSLNRLTTRALGYGYTF. CDR3 in DNA: TGTGCCAGCAGTTTAAACCGCCTGACGACCAGGGCTCTGGGCTATGGCTACACCTTC.

This chain uses TRBV9 with TRBJ2-3; a weak D match, TRBD1 (5 bases). The CDR3 runs 15 residues. Trimming took off 0 bases at V and 2 bases at J, with 10 bases between the two ends. Germline V gives CDR1 SGDLS, CDR2 YYNGEE. The CDR3 loop reads CASSVGGIDTDTQYF. The CDR3 DNA reads TGTGCCAGCAGCGTAGGGGGCATTGACACAGATACGCAGTATTTT.

The rearrangement uses TRBV4-1 and TRBJ2-7; D uncertain. CDR1 and CDR2 from the germline V gene are MGHRA and YSYEKL. The CDR3 is made up of 13 amino acids. Trimming took off 6 bases at V and 1 base at J, with 10 bases between the two ends. CDR3 coding DNA: TGCGCCAGCAGTACTGGGCTGTCCTACGAGCAGTACTTC. As protein: CASSTGLSYEQYF.

The V call is TRBV6-5, the J call TRBJ2-5, with TRBD2 identical over 9 bases. CDR1 and CDR2 (germline): MNHEY, SVGAGI. Unmatched junction bases numbered 10, after V lost 6 bases and J lost 5 bases. The CDR3 consists of 15 residues. The CDR3 is CASSLGGGAYETQYF. The CDR3 DNA is TGTGCCAGCAGCCTAGGCGGGGGGGCGTACGAGACCCAGTACTTC.